The present T cell receptor (beta chain) was sequenced within a study of neoadjuvant nivolumab and ipilimumab in lung cancer. Germline CDR1 is SGHDT and CDR2 is YYEEEE. Between the trimmed V and J ends, which lost 1 base and 1 base, there was a span of 8 bases. CDR3 size: 14 residues. For this clone: Its antigen is undetermined.

General study results and limits: Resected tumors had greater TCR richness and clonality than uninvolved lung. From pretherapy to surgery, tumor richness and clonality rose with dual therapy. A small number of samples were TCR sequenced.

Only in-frame clones appear in the TCRdb table, and some are missing; sequencing was by immunoSEQ multiplex PCR. The table includes thousands of clones, roughly 77% detected once. The sample in question was tumor tissue, obtained after neoadjuvant nivolumab, alone or with ipilimumab, at or shortly before surgery. The TCR sequence derives from an adult with non-small cell lung cancer. The chain is built from TRBV5-6 and TRBJ1-1; D ambiguous. CDR3 protein: CASSLLGPNTEAFF. CDR3 DNA: TGTGCCAGCAGCTTGTTGGGCCCGAACACTGAAGCTTTCTTT.